The rows below give T cell receptor beta chains drawn from one sample of a study of cytomegalovirus exposure and HLA in healthy donors. Profiling relied on immunoSEQ multiplex PCR, and the TCRdb table lists in-frame clones only, not all of them. The sample consists of 150,000 to 200,000 clones, about three quarters of them appearing once. Material: PBMCs. All receptors come from a female donor in good health and CMV-seronegative. CDR3s include the opening cysteine and the closing phenylalanine or tryptophan. The order of the fields is D gene, V gene, J gene, clone size, CDR3 protein, CDR3 DNA. A D gene is named only where the DNA matches it firmly. The size field is filled for only some rows; it gives once, few, many or a size class.

-	TRBV7-8	TRBJ1-5	-	CASSLEARDSNQPQHF	TGTGCCAGCAGCTTAGAGGCCAGGGATAGCAATCAGCCCCAGCATTTT
TRBD2	TRBV10-3	TRBJ2-3	-	CAISGWLAGSRTDTQYF	TGTGCCATCAGTGGGTGGCTAGCGGGCAGTCGCACAGATACGCAGTATTTT
-	TRBV11-2	TRBJ2-5	-	CASSENRETQYF	TGTGCCAGCAGCGAAAATCGGGAGACCCAGTACTTC
-	TRBV12-5	TRBJ1-3	-	CASAPPGARGNTIYF	TGTGCTAGTGCCCCGCCAGGGGCGCGAGGAAACACCATATATTTT
-	TRBV19	TRBJ1-1	-	CASKDSDSEAFF	TGTGCCAGTAAAGACAGCGATTCTGAAGCTTTCTTT
TRBD2	TRBV5-4	TRBJ2-4	once	CASSRGLAGENSQYF	TGTGCCAGCAGCAGGGGACTAGCGGGAGAGAACAGTCAGTACTTC
-	TRBV21-1	TRBJ2-5	few	CASSKPSQETQYF	TGTGCCAGCAGCAAGCCCAGCCAAGAGACCCAGTACTTC
TRBD2	TRBV9	TRBJ2-5	few	CASSVAGLAGGPQETQYF	TGTGCCAGCAGCGTAGCTGGCCTAGCGGGAGGGCCGCAAGAGACCCAGTACTTC
TRBD1	TRBV19	TRBJ2-2	few	CASIVAGGITGELFF	TGTGCCAGTATAGTTGCAGGGGGCATCACCGGGGAGCTGTTTTTT
-	TRBV28	TRBJ1-2	-	CASSYQTGPTYGYTF	TGTGCCAGCAGCTATCAAACAGGTCCTACGTATGGCTACACCTTC
TRBD1	TRBV7-2	TRBJ2-1	-	CASSLGSGTAREQFF	TGTGCCAGCAGCTTAGGATCCGGGACAGCGCGTGAGCAGTTCTTC
-	TRBV4-3	TRBJ2-3	-	CASSQVEARIQYF	TGCGCCAGCAGCCAAGTGGAGGCTAGGATCCAGTATTTT
TRBD2	TRBV5-4	TRBJ2-7	-	CASSLNRGLAGTYEQYF	TGTGCCAGCAGCTTGAACAGGGGACTAGCGGGCACCTACGAGCAGTACTTC
-	TRBV30	TRBJ1-2	few	CAWSVEANYGYTF	TGTGCCTGGAGTGTGGAGGCTAACTATGGCTACACCTTC
TRBD2	TRBV5-5	TRBJ2-7	few	CASSQAGSSGGDEQYF	TGTGCCAGCAGCCAAGCGGGCTCGAGCGGGGGGGACGAGCAGTACTTC
-	TRBV6-1	TRBJ1-1	-	CATRRSENTEAFF	TGTGCCACCAGACGGAGCGAAAACACTGAAGCTTTCTTT
TRBD2	TRBV4-3	TRBJ2-7	-	CASSQDMSGGAYEQYF	TGCGCCAGCAGCCAAGATATGAGCGGGGGAGCCTACGAGCAGTACTTC
-	TRBV7-2	TRBJ2-7	few	CASSFGEFYEQYF	TGTGCCAGCAGCTTCGGTGAATTCTACGAGCAGTACTTC
TRBD1	TRBV19	TRBJ2-2	-	CASSIGQGNTGELFF	TGTGCCAGTAGTATCGGACAGGGCAACACCGGGGAGCTGTTTTTT
-	TRBV27	TRBJ2-7	-	CASSSRPQGSLYEQYF	TGTGCCAGCAGCTCGCGACCGCAGGGATCTTTATACGAGCAGTACTTC
-	TRBV5-4	TRBJ1-1	-	CASSLPGRFGETEAFF	TGTGCCAGCAGCTTGCCGGGGAGGTTCGGGGAGACTGAAGCTTTCTTT
TRBD1	TRBV7-2	TRBJ1-6	-	CASNYRDRDYSPLHF	TGTGCCAGCAACTACCGGGACAGGGATTATTCACCCCTCCACTTT
-	TRBV28	TRBJ2-3	-	CASSLIKIAGDTQYF	TGTGCCAGCAGTTTAATTAAAATCGCCGGGGATACGCAGTATTTT
-	TRBV7-9	TRBJ1-5	-	CASSSTSYSNQPQHF	TGTGCCAGCAGCTCGACATCCTATAGCAATCAGCCCCAGCATTTT
TRBD2	TRBV30	TRBJ2-3	-	CAWSGGLAGGTDTQYF	TGTGCCTGGAGCGGCGGGCTAGCGGGGGGCACAGATACGCAGTATTTT
-	TRBV28	TRBJ1-4	-	CAVQGGATNEKLFF	TGTGCCGTACAGGGTGGAGCAACTAATGAAAAACTGTTTTTT
-	TRBV21-1	TRBJ2-2	-	CASSTPLAGGNTGELFF	TGTGCCAGCAGCACGCCACTAGCGGGCGGGAACACCGGGGAGCTGTTTTTT
TRBD1	TRBV2	TRBJ2-3	once	CASSTRTGSTDTQYF	TGTGCCAGCAGTACCCGGACAGGGAGCACAGATACGCAGTATTTT
-	TRBV7-2	TRBJ2-1	-	CASSLGAGSSYNEQFF	TGTGCCAGCAGCTTAGGTGCGGGGAGCTCCTACAATGAGCAGTTCTTC
-	TRBV19	TRBJ2-5	-	CASSIMETQYF	TGTGCCAGTAGTATTATGGAGACCCAGTACTTC
-	TRBV18	TRBJ2-7	-	CASSREAANYEQYF	TGTGCCAGCTCACGGGAGGCGGCAAACTACGAGCAGTACTTC
-	TRBV9	TRBJ2-7	few	CASSPGYGYEQYF	TGTGCCAGCAGCCCGGGGTATGGGTACGAGCAGTACTTC
TRBD2	TRBV6-1	TRBJ2-3	-	CASSVRESGTDTQYF	TGTGCCAGCAGTGTGCGGGAGAGCGGCACAGATACGCAGTATTTT
TRBD2	TRBV19	TRBJ2-1	-	CASGLRIAGGHEQFF	TGTGCCAGTGGCTTGAGAATAGCGGGGGGGCATGAGCAGTTCTTC
TRBD1	TRBV9	TRBJ1-1	-	CASSVSDRGLTEAFF	TGTGCCAGCAGCGTATCGGACAGGGGGCTCACTGAAGCTTTCTTT
TRBD1	TRBV29-1	TRBJ2-2	-	CSFNRGRTGELFF	TGCAGCTTTAACAGGGGGCGCACCGGGGAGCTGTTTTTT
-	TRBV19	TRBJ1-6	-	CASSIDLAHSPLHF	TGTGCCAGTAGTATAGATCTAGCTCATTCACCCCTCCACTTT
TRBD1	TRBV29-1	TRBJ1-1	-	CSVEGTGRLNTEAFF	TGCAGCGTGGAGGGGACAGGGAGGTTGAACACTGAAGCTTTCTTT
-	TRBV2	TRBJ1-1	-	CASSNDRNTEAFF	TGTGCCAGCAGTAATGACAGGAACACTGAAGCTTTCTTT
-	TRBV6-5	TRBJ2-7	-	CASNLRPGSYEQYF	TGTGCCAGCAACTTAAGACCAGGGTCCTACGAGCAGTACTTC
-	TRBV18	TRBJ1-2	few	CASSPRQDHGYTF	TGTGCCAGCTCACCGAGACAGGATCATGGCTACACCTTC
-	TRBV7-2	TRBJ2-7	once	CAGSFYVGGGEQYF	TGTGCCGGCAGCTTTTATGTGGGAGGAGGCGAGCAGTACTTC